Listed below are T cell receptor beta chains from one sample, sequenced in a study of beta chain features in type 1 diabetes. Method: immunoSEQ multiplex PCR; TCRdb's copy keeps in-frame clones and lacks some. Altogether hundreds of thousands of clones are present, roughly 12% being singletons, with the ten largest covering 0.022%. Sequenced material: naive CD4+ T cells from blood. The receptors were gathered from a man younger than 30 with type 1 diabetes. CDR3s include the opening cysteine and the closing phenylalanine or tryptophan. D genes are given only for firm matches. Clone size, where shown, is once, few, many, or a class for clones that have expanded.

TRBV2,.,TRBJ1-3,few,CASSESRDWDTIYF,TGTGCCAGCAGTGAATCGAGGGACTGGGACACCATATATTTT
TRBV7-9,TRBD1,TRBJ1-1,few,CASSFSGTGNTEAFF,TGTGCCAGCAGCTTTTCCGGGACAGGGAACACTGAAGCTTTCTTT
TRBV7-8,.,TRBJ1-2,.,CASSFTGALYGYTF,TGTGCCAGCAGCTTTACGGGGGCTTTGTATGGCTACACCTTC
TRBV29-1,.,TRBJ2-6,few,CSASGVVGANVLTF,TGCAGCGCTTCAGGGGTAGTTGGGGCCAACGTCCTGACTTTC
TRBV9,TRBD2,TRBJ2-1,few,CASSVGGTSAEEQFF,TGTGCCAGCAGCGTAGGAGGGACTAGCGCCGAGGAGCAGTTCTTC
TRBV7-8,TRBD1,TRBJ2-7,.,CASRRNDPQGLPYEQYF,TGTGCCAGCAGACGTAACGACCCACAGGGGCTACCCTACGAGCAGTACTTC
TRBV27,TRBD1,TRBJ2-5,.,CASSLRARGETQYF,TGTGCCAGCAGTTTAAGGGCCAGGGGGGAGACCCAGTACTTC
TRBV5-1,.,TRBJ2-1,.,CASSLTGGEDNEQFF,TGCGCCAGCAGCTTAACAGGGGGGGAAGACAATGAGCAGTTCTTC
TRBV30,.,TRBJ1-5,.,CAWSWTPGQPQHF,TGTGCCTGGAGTTGGACCCCAGGGCAGCCCCAGCATTTT
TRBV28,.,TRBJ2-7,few,CASSLLAYEQYF,TGTGCCAGCAGTTTACTGGCCTACGAGCAGTACTTC
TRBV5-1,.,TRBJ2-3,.,CASSPGPDTQYF,TGCGCCAGCAGCCCGGGGCCAGATACGCAGTATTTT
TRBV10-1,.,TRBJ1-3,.,CASSETYSGNTIYF,TGCGCCAGCAGTGAGACCTACTCTGGAAACACCATATATTTT
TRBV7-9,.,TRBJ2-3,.,CASSLVKPLGDTQYF,TGTGCCAGCAGCTTAGTTAAACCCCTCGGGGATACGCAGTATTTT
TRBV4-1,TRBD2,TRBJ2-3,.,CASSQDNTSGPRVGQYF,TGCGCCAGCAGCCAAGATAACACTAGCGGTCCTCGGGTGGGGCAGTATTTT
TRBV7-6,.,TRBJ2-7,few,CASSLYGGQYEQYF,TGTGCCAGCAGCTTATACGGGGGGCAATACGAGCAGTACTTC
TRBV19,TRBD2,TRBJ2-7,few,CASSTLAGAYEQYF,TGTGCCAGTAGTACTCTAGCGGGGGCCTACGAGCAGTACTTC
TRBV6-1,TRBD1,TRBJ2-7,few,CASSVTGADHEQYF,TGTGCCAGCAGTGTGACAGGGGCCGATCACGAGCAGTACTTC
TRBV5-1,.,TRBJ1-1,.,CASSLQVDTEAFF,TGCGCCAGCAGCTTACAGGTGGACACTGAAGCTTTCTTT
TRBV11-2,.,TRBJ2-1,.,CASSHRLGRRYNEQFF,TGTGCCAGCAGTCACCGATTGGGCAGGAGGTACAATGAGCAGTTCTTC
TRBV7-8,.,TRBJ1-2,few,CASSLDFKDYGYTF,TGTGCCAGCAGCTTAGATTTTAAGGACTATGGCTACACCTTC
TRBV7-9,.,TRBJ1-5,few,CASSSDGSNQPQHF,TGTGCCAGCAGCTCGGACGGAAGCAATCAGCCCCAGCATTTT
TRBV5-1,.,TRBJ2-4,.,CASSLEGGTLLAKNIQYF,TGCGCCAGCAGCTTGGAAGGAGGGACCTTATTAGCCAAAAACATTCAGTACTTC
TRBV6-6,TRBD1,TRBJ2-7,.,CASSRQGETYEQYF,TGTGCCAGCAGCCGACAGGGGGAAACCTACGAGCAGTACTTC
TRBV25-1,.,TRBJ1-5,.,CASSETGNQPQHF,TGTGCCAGCAGTGAAACCGGGAATCAGCCCCAGCATTTT
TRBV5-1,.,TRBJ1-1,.,CASSPPPGQAFF,TGCGCCAGCAGCCCTCCCCCGGGGCAAGCTTTCTTT
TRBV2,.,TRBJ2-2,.,CASREGRTEGGELFF,TGTGCCAGCAGAGAGGGCAGGACAGAAGGCGGGGAGCTGTTTTTT
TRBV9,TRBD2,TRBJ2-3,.,CASSPNRGVGGTDTQYF,TGTGCCAGCAGCCCCAACCGGGGGGTAGGTGGTACAGATACGCAGTATTTT
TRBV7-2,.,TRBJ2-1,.,CASSLVVGTGGWNEQFF,TGTGCCAGCAGCTTAGTAGTGGGAACCGGGGGCTGGAATGAGCAGTTCTTC